These 25 T cell receptor beta chains share one sample of origin, sequenced in a study of shared clonotypes between healthy human individuals. Method: immunoSEQ multiplex PCR; TCRdb's copy keeps in-frame clones and lacks some. The sample consists of some 800,000 clones, approximately 92% of them appearing once. Naive CD8 isolation took CD45RO-negative cells positively selected for CCR7 and excluded terminally differentiated effector memory CD45RA+ cells. Material for sequencing was naive CD8+ T cells sorted from blood. Source of these receptors: a young man in good health.

The chain carries TRBV7-9 and TRBJ2-1; no definite D call. Per the germline V gene, CDR1 is SEHNR and CDR2 is FQNEAQ (reference sequence). V dropped 7 bases and J dropped 3 bases, with 7 bases sitting between them. The CDR3 contains 12 residues. CDR3 residues: CASTLGYNEQFF. The CDR3 bases are TGTGCCAGCACTCTGGGCTACAATGAGCAGTTCTTC. The variable domain in full, completed from reference TRBV7-9 and TRBJ2-1, reads DTGVSQNPRHKITKRGQNVTFRCDPISEHNRLYWYRQTLGQGPEFLTYFQNEAQLEKSRLLSDRFSAERPKGSFSTLEIQRTEQGDSAMYLCASTLGYNEQFFGPGTRLTVL.

This sequence joins TRBV9 and TRBJ2-3, with D possibly being TRBD2 (5 bases). Germline lookup yields CDR1 SGDLS and CDR2 YYNGEE. Trimming cost V 0 bases and J 4 bases, with 15 bases left between them. CDR3 length: 16 residues. In DNA form, the CDR3 reads TGTGCCAGCAGCGTAGGATTTGCGGGTTCGTCAGATACGCAGTATTTT. Its translation is CASSVGFAGSSDTQYF.

V and J are TRBV5-5 and TRBJ2-7, with 12 bases fitting TRBD1. There are 15 residues in the CDR3. Germline CDR1 reads SGHKS; CDR2 reads YYEKEE (reference sequence). The junction had 6 bases not matched to a gene; V was cut back by 4 bases and J by 4 bases. This CDR3 is CASSGGTGGVYEQYF. CDR3 DNA sequence: TGTGCCAGCAGCGGAGGGACAGGGGGCGTTTACGAGCAGTACTTC.

The rearrangement uses TRBV4-3 and TRBJ2-3; a possible D gene is TRBD1 (5 bases). Trimming took off 4 bases at V and 0 bases at J, with 11 bases between the two ends. Germline CDR1 LGHNA, CDR2 YSLEER. The CDR3 covers 15 residues. CDR3 DNA: TGCGCCAGCAGCCCCCAGGGCCAGAGCACAGATACGCAGTATTTT. Amino acids: CASSPQGQSTDTQYF.

The chain has TRBV28 and TRBJ2-7, with D hard to call. The CDR3 runs to 15 residues. The germline V gene encodes CDR1 MDHEN and CDR2 SYDVKM. Trimming cost V 5 bases and J 0 bases, with 14 bases left between them. The CDR3 is CASSQPLVSSYEQYF. The DNA for the CDR3 is TGTGCCAGCAGTCAACCGCTGGTTAGCTCCTACGAGCAGTACTTC.

This clone appeared a single time. The chain links TRBV6-5 to TRBJ2-7; TRBD2 is a possible D gene (5 bases). Trimming stripped 5 bases from V and 3 bases from J, with 5 bases between. Germline assignment: CDR1 MNHEY and CDR2 SVGAGI. The CDR3 runs to 11 residues. CDR3 DNA sequence: TGTGCCAGCAGTCGGGGCTACGAGCAGTACTTC. Translated: CASSRGYEQYF.

The chain is built from TRBV27 and TRBJ1-5; a possible D gene is TRBD1 (6 bases). Trimming shortened V by 5 bases and J by 0 bases, and 11 bases separated the two germline ends. CDR1 is MNHEY, CDR2 SMNVEV, per germline (reference sequence). The CDR3 runs to 15 residues. Written as DNA, the CDR3 is TGTGCCAGCAGTCCACAGGGTTATAGCAATCAGCCCCAGCATTTT. Translating it yields CASSPQGYSNQPQHF.

The rearrangement links TRBV15 to TRBJ1-2; TRBD1 is a possible D gene (5 bases). V was pared by 3 bases and J by 0 bases, with 14 bases between. The CDR3 spans 16 residues. Per germline, CDR1 LNHNV and CDR2 YYDKDF (reference sequence). Written as DNA, the CDR3 is TGTGCCACCAGCAGGGCTGACAGTCCTTCTAACTATGGCTACACCTTC. Its translation is CATSRADSPSNYGYTF.

Notes on this clone: The same CDR3 arises from other DNA sequences in this sample as well. The CDR3 sequence is CASSARPYEQYF. The CDR3 DNA sequence: TGTGCCAGCAGCGCACGACCCTACGAGCAGTACTTC. The genes are TRBV2 and TRBJ2-7; no firm D call. Trimming cost V 6 bases and J 2 bases, with 8 bases left between them. The CDR3 totals 12 residues. Germline V gives CDR1 SNHLY, CDR2 FYNNEI.

The rearrangement joins TRBV19 to TRBJ1-5; 9 bases fit TRBD1. The CDR3 contains 16 residues. The germline gives CDR1 LNHDA, CDR2 SQIVND (reference sequence). J lost 5 bases, V lost 7 bases, and 12 bases had no gene match. This chain's CDR3 is CASTPRDRVRDQPQHF. As DNA, the CDR3 is TGTGCCAGTACCCCAAGGGACAGGGTAAGAGATCAGCCCCAGCATTTT.

The V gene is TRBV7-9, the J gene TRBJ2-7; D is ambiguous. From germline, CDR1 is SEHNR and CDR2 FQNEAQ (reference sequence). There are 16 residues in the CDR3. The V end lost 0 bases, the J end lost 0 bases, and 12 bases lay between the germline ends. The CDR3 DNA follows: TGTGCCAGCAGCTTAGCCGAGTTATCGTACTCCTACGAGCAGTACTTC. This sequence encodes CASSLAELSYSYEQYF.

The rearrangement joins TRBV5-4 to TRBJ1-1; D is unresolved. CDR3 size: 14 residues. CDR1 is SGHNT and CDR2 is YYREEE in the germline V gene (reference sequence). Between the trimmed V and J ends, which lost 4 bases and 4 bases, there was a span of 14 bases. CDR3 residues: CASSIEGLGTEAFF. For the CDR3, the DNA is TGTGCCAGCAGCATAGAGGGCTTGGGCACTGAAGCTTTCTTT.

The rearrangement links TRBV9 to TRBJ2-1; 11 bases match TRBD2. V lost 3 bases, J lost 6 bases, and 17 bases stayed unmatched. CDR3 length: 19 amino acids. CDR1 is SGDLS, CDR2 YYNGEE, per germline. The chain's CDR3 is CASSDSDLAGGPISNEQFF. The CDR3 nucleotides read TGTGCCAGCAGCGACTCGGACCTAGCGGGAGGCCCAATTTCCAATGAGCAGTTCTTC. Variable domain in full (rest from reference TRBV9 and TRBJ2-1): DSGVTQTPKHLITATGQRVTLRCSPRSGDLSVYWYQQSLDQGLQFLIQYYNGEERAKGNILERFSAQQFPDLHSELNLSSLELGDSALYFCASSDSDLAGGPISNEQFFGPGTRLTVL.

This chain connects TRBV5-1 to TRBJ1-1; a weak D match, TRBD1 (6 bases). Germline CDR1 is SGHRS and CDR2 is YFSETQ. The CDR3 extends over 14 amino acids. Trimming removed 6 bases from V and 1 base from J, with 13 bases in between. In nucleotides, the CDR3 is TGCGCCAGCACTGTTTTGGGGGCGAACACTGAAGCTTTCTTT. This encodes CASTVLGANTEAFF.

The chain joins TRBV4-1 to TRBJ2-3, with D hard to call. Trimming pared 5 bases from V and 0 bases from J, leaving 9 bases between. The CDR3 is made up of 14 amino acids. Germline assignment: CDR1 MGHRA and CDR2 YSYEKL. The CDR3 sequence: CASSEPGSTDTQYF. In DNA form, the CDR3 reads TGCGCCAGCAGCGAGCCTGGGAGCACAGATACGCAGTATTTT.

The chain links TRBV19 to TRBJ2-1, with 8 bases matching TRBD2. Germline-derived CDR1 and CDR2 are LNHDA and SQIVND (reference sequence). The CDR3 runs to 15 residues. V was pared by 10 bases and J by 9 bases, with 17 bases of the junction left unmatched. Here the CDR3 DNA reads TGTGCCACCACCCGGGATAGCGGGACCATCGGTGAGCAGTTCTTC. This encodes CATTRDSGTIGEQFF.

This clone was detected a few times. CDR3 protein: CSAGTGRGELFF. CDR3 nucleotide sequence: TGCAGCGCCGGGACAGGGCGCGGGGAGCTGTTTTTT. This chain connects TRBV29-1 to TRBJ2-2; 9 positions agree with TRBD1. The CDR3 totals 12 residues. Germline lookup yields CDR1 SQVTM and CDR2 ANQGSEA. After removal of 7 bases from V and 7 bases from J, the junction contained 4 bases not matched to a gene.

Notes on this clone: Other DNA sequences within the sample encode an identical CDR3. The chain has TRBV11-2 and TRBJ2-7, with D uncertain. V shed 3 bases and J shed 4 bases, with 7 bases lying between them. The CDR3 has 12 amino acids. Looked up from germline, CDR1 is SGHAT and CDR2 is FQNNGV. The CDR3 region has the DNA TGTGCCAGCAGCTTGGATGGGTACGAGCAGTACTTC. Translated, it gives CASSLDGYEQYF.

J is TRBJ2-5 and V is TRBV7-6; 7 bases are a match to TRBD2. V shed 2 bases, J shed 2 bases, and the junction held 8 bases outside the gene matches. The CDR3 sequence is 16 residues long. The germline V gene has CDR1 SGHVS and CDR2 FNYEAQ. The CDR3 nucleotides read TGTGCCAGCAGCTTAAGGCTCGGGGGGAGGCAAGAGACCCAGTACTTC. As protein: CASSLRLGGRQETQYF.

This chain connects TRBV7-9 to TRBJ1-2, with D possibly being TRBD1 (5 bases). V was shortened by 5 bases and J by 4 bases, with 26 bases between the two germline ends. Per germline, CDR1 SEHNR and CDR2 FQNEAQ (reference sequence). The length of the CDR3 is 18 residues. DNA of the CDR3: TGTGCCAGCAGCCCGCCTGGGACCCAGGGCAAGGGTACCTATGGCTACACCTTC. Amino acids: CASSPPGTQGKGTYGYTF.

V gene TRBV6-5 combines with J gene TRBJ2-7; D possibly corresponds to TRBD2 (6 bases). V lost 1 base and J 2 bases, leaving 9 bases between the germline ends. The CDR3 is 14 amino acids. The V gene's germline CDR1 is MNHEY and CDR2 SVGAGI. The CDR3 DNA sequence: TGTGCCAGCAGTTACTTTGCGGGACCCTACGAGCAGTACTTC. This sequence encodes CASSYFAGPYEQYF.

The rearrangement links TRBV29-1 to TRBJ1-2; perhaps TRBD1 as D (6 bases). The CDR3 contains 12 residues. Germline lookup yields CDR1 SQVTM and CDR2 ANQGSEA. The ends were cut back, 6 bases at V and 5 bases at J, with 13 bases in the middle. CDR3 sequence (DNA): TGCAGCGTCACTTCGGACAGTTATGGCTACACCTTC. Encoded protein: CSVTSDSYGYTF.

The J gene is TRBJ2-7, the V gene TRBV11-2; TRBD1 is a possible D gene (5 bases). The germline V gene has CDR1 SGHAT and CDR2 FQNNGV. The CDR3 is 13 amino acids. Trimming took off 5 bases at V and 1 base at J, with 9 bases between the two ends. The CDR3 region is CASSPRESYEQYF. The CDR3 DNA reads TGTGCCAGCAGCCCCAGGGAATCCTACGAGCAGTACTTC.

The genes are TRBV7-9 and TRBJ2-7; 7 bases match TRBD2. Germline V CDR1 and CDR2: SEHNR, FQNEAQ (reference sequence). The CDR3 length is 16 residues. Trimming took 5 bases from V and 0 from J; bases not matched to a gene: 10. In nucleotides, the CDR3 is TGTGCCAGCAGCCCTTCAGGGACTAAAAACTCCTACGAGCAGTACTTC. Protein sequence: CASSPSGTKNSYEQYF.

The rearrangement uses TRBV27 and TRBJ2-7; D is ambiguous. The CDR3 runs to 14 residues. V dropped 5 bases and J dropped 2 bases, with 13 bases sitting between them. Germline CDR1 reads MNHEY; CDR2 reads SMNVEV (reference sequence). Here the CDR3 DNA reads TGTGCCAGCAGTGTGCTTGGTCAGGCCTACGAGCAGTACTTC. It translates to CASSVLGQAYEQYF.